These 2 T cell receptor beta chains were sequenced from one sample in a study of T-cell memory formation after mild COVID-19. TCRdb re-derived calls from the 5' RACE reads in MiXCR, one entry per CDR3 protein. This sample has 450,000 to 650,000 distinct CDR3 sequences, with approximately 20% found just once. Specimen: PBMCs or a T cell subset sorted from them (not recorded which). The source of these receptors is an adult woman who had mild COVID-19 (a few samples of this study predate the infection). Cell type and time point are not known.

In this sample, this clonotype turned up a few times. The V call is TRBV29-1, the J call TRBJ2-7; D is ambiguous. There are 15 residues in the CDR3. Trimming pared 2 bases from V and 3 bases from J, leaving 17 bases between. Germline V gene sequence: CDR1 SQVTM, CDR2 ANQGSEA. DNA for the CDR3: TGCAGCGTTGAATATGAGTTATCCGGAGACTACGAGCAGTACTTC. It is translated as CSVEYELSGDYEQYF.

V and J are TRBV4-1 and TRBJ2-7; maybe TRBD2 (8 bases). The CDR3 spans 17 residues. Between the trimmed V and J ends, which lost 4 bases and 1 base, there was a span of 20 bases. Germline CDR1 MGHRA, CDR2 YSYEKL. As DNA, the CDR3 is TGCGCCAGCAGCCCTCCGGGAGGGGGCGGACAGTCCTACGAGCAGTACTTC. Translation: CASSPPGGGGQSYEQYF.